The 17 T cell receptor beta chains below come from one sample, sequenced in a study of T-cell memory formation after mild COVID-19. TCRdb fed the 5' RACE reads into MiXCR, producing one record per CDR3 protein. The sample gives about 180,000 distinct CDR3 sequences, less than 20% of which show up once; 3.9% is in the top ten. The specimen was PBMCs or a T cell subset sorted from them (not recorded which). All receptors come from a man aged 18-30 years who had mild COVID-19 (a few samples of this study predate the infection). Cell type and time point are not known.

This clonotype came up many times. The chain recombines TRBV20-1 with TRBJ2-5, with D hard to call. With 2 bases removed from V and 0 bases from J, the gap between germline ends came to 7 bases. Germline loops: CDR1 DFQATT, CDR2 SNEGSKA (reference sequence). CDR3 length equals 13 residues. CDR3 bases: TGCAGTGCTAGACAGGATGACCAAGAGACCCAGTACTTC. Amino acid sequence: CSARQDDQETQYF.

The chain recombines TRBV18 with TRBJ1-1, with 7 bases aligning to TRBD1. Trimming removed 8 bases from V and 1 base from J; junction bases left unmatched: 4. Germline CDR1 is KGHSH and CDR2 is LQKENI. The CDR3 sequence is 13 residues long. The CDR3 protein is CASTGQRNTEAFF. In DNA form, the CDR3 reads TGTGCCAGCACGGGACAGAGGAACACTGAAGCTTTCTTT.

The chain recombines TRBV5-1 with TRBJ2-5; D is unclear. Trimming shortened V by 2 bases and J by 4 bases, and 12 bases separated the two germline ends. The CDR3 totals 14 residues. The germline gives CDR1 SGHRS, CDR2 YFSETQ. CDR3 DNA sequence: TGCGCCAGCAGCTTTGGGTCGGCATCAGAGACCCAGTACTTC. It translates to CASSFGSASETQYF.

This clonotype was observed a few times. The chain combines TRBV29-1 with TRBJ2-7; 14 bases agree with TRBD2. The CDR3 sequence is 14 residues long. Looked up from germline, CDR1 is SQVTM and CDR2 is ANQGSEA. V was pared by 4 bases and J by 4 bases, with 3 bases of the junction left unmatched. This CDR3 reads CSVGGLAGVYEQYF. CDR3 in DNA: TGCAGCGTTGGGGGACTAGCGGGGGTTTACGAGCAGTACTTC.

The chain recombines TRBV5-6 with TRBJ2-4; D call uncertain. V gave up 2 bases and J gave up 0 bases, with 3 bases separating them. Germline V gene data show CDR1 as SGHDT and CDR2 as YYEEEE. This CDR3 has 13 amino acids. In DNA form, the CDR3 reads TGTGCCAGCAGCTTTACAGCCAAAAACATTCAGTACTTC. Its translation is CASSFTAKNIQYF.

The V and J genes are TRBV5-1 and TRBJ2-4; no definite D call. The germline V gene has CDR1 SGHRS and CDR2 YFSETQ. The CDR3 has 14 residues. V lost 0 bases and J lost 5, with 9 bases in between. The CDR3 DNA is TGCGCCAGCAGCTTGGCCCCAGGAGAAAACATTCAGTACTTC. Protein sequence: CASSLAPGENIQYF. Full variable domain (rest looked up from reference TRBV5-1 and TRBJ2-4): KAGVTQTPRYLIKTRGQQVTLSCSPISGHRSVSWYQQTPGQGLQFLFEYFSETQRNKGNFPGRFSGRQFSNSRSEMNVSTLELGDSALYLCASSLAPGENIQYFGAGTRLSVL.

There are a few counts of this clonotype. CDR3 DNA sequence: TGTGCCAGCAGCCAAGGGGGCGATAATTCACCCCTCCACTTT. Encoded protein: CASSQGGDNSPLHF. The chain links TRBV3-1 to TRBJ1-6, with D tentatively TRBD1 (5 bases). The CDR3 spans 14 residues. Trimming removed 1 base at V and 5 bases at J, with 6 bases between. Germline V CDR1 and CDR2: LGHDT, YNNKEL (reference sequence).

The chain uses TRBV12-3 or TRBV12-4 and TRBJ1-2; TRBD1 matches at 9 bases. With 6 bases clipped from V and 7 bases from J, the junction kept 9 bases outside the gene matches. This CDR3 spans 14 amino acids. As DNA, the CDR3 is TGTGCCAGCAGACCAGGACAGGGGAAGTTTGGCTACACCTTC. This gives the protein CASRPGQGKFGYTF.

This CDR3 is CSARVEGTETQYF. The CDR3 bases are TGCAGTGCTAGAGTCGAGGGTACAGAGACCCAGTACTTC. The V and J genes are TRBV20-1 and TRBJ2-5, with D possibly being TRBD2 (5 bases). Looked up from germline, CDR1 is DFQATT and CDR2 is SNEGSKA (reference sequence). The CDR3 extends over 13 amino acids. Trimming shortened V by 1 base and J by 4 bases, and 10 bases separated the two germline ends.

The chain links TRBV7-3 to TRBJ2-5; D is unresolved. Germline V lookup: CDR1 SGHTA, CDR2 FQGTGA. Between the trimmed V and J ends, which lost 5 bases and 4 bases, there was a span of 14 bases. The CDR3 runs to 14 residues. Here the CDR3 reads CASSPSSFGETQYF. CDR3 sequence (DNA): TGTGCCAGCAGCCCCTCTAGTTTCGGAGAGACCCAGTACTTC. Full variable domain (missing parts from reference TRBV7-3 and TRBJ2-5): GAGVSQTPSNKVTEKGKYVELRCDPISGHTALYWYRQSLGQGPEFLIYFQGTGAADDSGLPNDRFFAVRPEGSVSTLKIQRTERGDSAVYLCASSPSSFGETQYFGPGTRLLVL.

This clonotype was observed once. V is TRBV18 and J is TRBJ2-1, with D perhaps TRBD2 (6 bases). This CDR3 has 16 amino acids. V dropped 4 bases and J dropped 0 bases, with 13 bases sitting between them. The germline V gene has CDR1 KGHSH and CDR2 LQKENI. The CDR3 coding sequence is TGTGCCAGCTCACGGTTGGGGACTGGCTCCTACAATGAGCAGTTCTTC. Protein: CASSRLGTGSYNEQFF.

The rearrangement joins TRBV15 to TRBJ2-4; D is unclear. Between the trimmed V and J ends, which lost 3 bases and 0 bases, there was a span of 12 bases. The CDR3 runs to 16 residues. Germline CDR1 and CDR2: LNHNV and YYDKDF (reference sequence). This CDR3 is CATSRGSGLAKNIQYF. CDR3 coding DNA: TGTGCCACCAGCAGGGGTAGTGGGTTAGCCAAAAACATTCAGTACTTC. The full variable domain, its missing parts supplied by reference TRBV15 and TRBJ2-4, is DAMVIQNPRYQVTQFGKPVTLSCSQTLNHNVMYWYQQKSSQAPKLLFHYYDKDFNNEADTPDNFQSRRPNTSFCFLDIRSPGLGDTAMYLCATSRGSGLAKNIQYFGAGTRLSVL.

The CDR3 DNA is TGTGCCAGCAGCCCGCGGGGGGCAGAAACAGATACGCAGTATTTT. It is translated as CASSPRGAETDTQYF. The rearrangement joins TRBV7-2 to TRBJ2-3; 8 nucleotides agree with TRBD2. Germline trimming cut 5 bases from V and 3 bases from J; bases unmatched to any gene: 7. The CDR3 totals 15 residues. The germline V gene encodes CDR1 SGHTA and CDR2 FQGNSA.

The chain uses TRBV29-1 and TRBJ2-1; D gene ambiguous. V gave up 4 bases and J gave up 0 bases, with 7 bases separating them. The CDR3 is 13 amino acids. Germline CDR1 is SQVTM and CDR2 is ANQGSEA. CDR3 coding DNA: TGCAGCGTTGGACTTTCCTCCTACAATGAGCAGTTCTTC. Translated, it gives CSVGLSSYNEQFF.

A few counts support this clonotype. The rearrangement joins TRBV29-1 to TRBJ2-3; the match to TRBD1 covers 8 bases. V shed 3 bases and J 8 bases; nucleotides not matched to a gene: 7. The CDR3 runs 13 residues. The V gene's germline CDR1 is SQVTM and CDR2 ANQGSEA. The CDR3 nucleotides are TGCAGCGTTGAGAGGCAGGGGGCAGGTACGCAGTATTTT. Encoded protein: CSVERQGAGTQYF.

The chain couples TRBV5-1 to TRBJ2-1; 7 nucleotides agree with TRBD1. From germline, CDR1 is SGHRS and CDR2 YFSETQ. This CDR3 spans 17 amino acids. Trimming cost V 0 bases and J 0 bases; bases outside gene matches: 6. The CDR3, as DNA: TGCGCCAGCAGCTTGGCTCCCGGGACAGTCTCCTACAATGAGCAGTTCTTC. As protein: CASSLAPGTVSYNEQFF.

This clonotype turned up a few times. V is TRBV7-3 and J is TRBJ2-2; 7 bases agree with TRBD2. There are 14 residues in the CDR3. From germline, CDR1 is SGHTA and CDR2 FQGTGA. Trimming took 8 bases from V and 0 from J; bases not matched to a gene: 3. The chain's CDR3 is CASGAGPNTGELFF. The CDR3 nucleotides are TGTGCCAGCGGAGCGGGGCCGAACACCGGGGAGCTGTTTTTT.